The T cell receptor (beta chain) under discussion was sequenced for a study of blood T cell repertoires in COVID-19. Study overall: Researchers got acute and convalescent COVID-19 samples from the United States, Italy and Spain. T cells, B-cell-depleted T cells, or PBMCs supplied cDNA or gDNA.

Original analysis: From reference gene primer amplification, estimates of nucleated cell counts were derived. Clones were read by immunoSEQ multiplex PCR, and TCRdb kept only the in-frame ones, dropping some. V and J calls and clone size are given by that table; D and trimming were obtained from the DNA. The sample records 250,000 to 300,000 clones, around 89% being singletons. This CDR3 is 16 amino acids long. V lost 3 bases to trimming and J lost 5 bases, with 17 bases between them. The germline gives CDR1 MDHEN, CDR2 SYDVKM. What was sequenced was peripheral blood. The receptor comes from a woman aged 30 to 39 who had recovered from COVID-19. The V and J genes are TRBV28 and TRBJ1-5, with D uncertain. The CDR3 DNA reads as TGTGCCAGCAGTTTTGATAGAGGGTATGGGTATCAGCCCCAGCATTTT. Encoded protein: CASSFDRGYGYQPQHF. The variable domain in full, with the rest retrieved from reference TRBV28 and TRBJ1-5, is DVKVTQSSRYLVKRTGEKVFLECVQDMDHENMFWYRQDPGLGLRLIYFSYDVKMKEKGDIPEGYSVSREKKERFSLILESASTNQTSMYLCASSFDRGYGYQPQHFGDGTRLSIL.